This TCR beta chain originates from a study of cytomegalovirus exposure and HLA in healthy donors. Study-wide points: It was approximately 150 TCR beta chains that were listed as cytomegalovirus-associated.

Participants comprised healthy donors of bone marrow. A remark on this clone: Antigen specificity is unknown.

J was trimmed by 4 bases and V by 4 bases; bases with no gene match: 5. CDR3 size: 14 residues. Germline loops: CDR1 MNHEY, CDR2 SVGAGI. It was with 60 Vbeta and 13 Jbeta primers that the PCR ran. Using immunoSEQ multiplex PCR, the repertoire was profiled, and TCRdb retains in-frame clones only, with some absent. This table has fewer than 90,000 clones, 77% appearing once. Sample: PBMCs. The gene calls are TRBV6-5 and TRBJ2-7; 9 nucleotides line up with TRBD1. The sequence derives from a man aged 25 to 45 in good health and CMV-seronegative. CDR3 sequence reads: CASSSGTGSYEQYF. DNA for the CDR3: TGTGCCAGCAGTTCCGGGACAGGGAGTTACGAGCAGTACTTC.